The 16 T cell receptor beta chains presented below share a single source sample, sequenced in a study of T cells after yellow fever vaccination (dated by TCRdb to about 2019). Sample treatment or condition, as interpreted from the label and publication: live attenuated yellow fever vaccine strain. Libraries were built with 5' RACE. TCRdb lists the instrument as Illumina HiSeq 2500. The raw public reads went through TCRdb reprocessing: fastp at Q25, MiXCR clone calling, in-frame beta chains kept. Rows are combined by CDR3 protein, so each entry shows the most common genes and DNA. The sample contains about 500,000 distinct CDR3 sequences, less than 20% of them found a single time. The top ten constitute around 15% of the sample. The sample here was PBMCs, taken less than 6 days after the first yellow fever vaccination. These receptors were collected from a man between 18 and 29 years old who received the YFV17D yellow fever vaccine.

This chain uses TRBV5-1 with TRBJ1-6; D is uncertain. Germline CDR1 is SGHRS and CDR2 is YFSETQ. Deletions cut 5 bases from V and 5 bases from J, with 14 bases between. The CDR3 is 15 amino acids. The CDR3 nucleotides are TGCGCCAGCAGAATCGGCCGAGGAAATAATTCACCCCTCCACTTT. It specifies CASRIGRGNNSPLHF.

J is TRBJ2-3 and V is TRBV7-9; 10 bases are shared with TRBD1. CDR1 and CDR2 from the germline V gene are SEHNR and FQNEAQ (reference sequence). This CDR3 comprises 15 residues. V was pared by 6 bases and J by 1 base, with 4 bases of the junction left unmatched. CDR3 coding DNA: TGTGCCAGCAGGCAAGGGACAGGGGGCACAGATACGCAGTATTTT. It codes for CASRQGTGGTDTQYF.

The gene calls are TRBV7-2 and TRBJ2-4; no definite D call. Trimming stripped 2 bases from V and 0 bases from J, with 11 bases between. CDR1 is SGHTA and CDR2 is FQGNSA in the germline V gene. The CDR3 is 16 amino acids. In nucleotides, the CDR3 is TGTGCCAGCAGCTTACGGAACGCGCTAGCCAAAAACATTCAGTACTTC. Protein sequence: CASSLRNALAKNIQYF.

This clonotype has only one observation. The gene calls are TRBV7-3 and TRBJ2-5; either TRBD1 or TRBD2 may supply D (6 bases each). In germline, CDR1 is SGHTA, CDR2 FQGTGA. V was cut by 4 bases and J by 0 bases, with 15 bases left in between. The length of the CDR3 is 16 residues. Here the CDR3 DNA reads TGTGCCAGCAGCTCTAGCGAGGGGGGAAACCAAGAGACCCAGTACTTC. Translating gives CASSSSEGGNQETQYF. Drawing the rest from reference TRBV7-3 and TRBJ2-5, the complete variable domain is GAGVSQTPSNKVTEKGKYVELRCDPISGHTALYWYRQSLGQGPEFLIYFQGTGAADDSGLPNDRFFAVRPEGSVSTLKIQRTERGDSAVYLCASSSSEGGNQETQYFGPGTRLLVL.

The V gene is TRBV12-3 or TRBV12-4, the J gene TRBJ1-1; D might be TRBD1 (5 bases). There are 12 residues in the CDR3. Trimming removed 7 bases from V and 3 bases from J, with 9 bases in between. CDR3 in DNA: TGTGCCAGCACCCAGGGACACACTGAAGCTTTCTTT. Residues: CASTQGHTEAFF.

The chain combines TRBV9 with TRBJ1-2; D is unresolved. This CDR3 comprises 12 residues. V was pared by 2 bases and J by 8 bases, with 10 bases between. Germline V gene sequence: CDR1 SGDLS, CDR2 YYNGEE. The DNA of the CDR3 is TGTGCCAGCAGCGTTTACGGGAAAGGCTACACCTTC. Amino acids: CASSVYGKGYTF.

The chain links TRBV27 to TRBJ1-6; D is possibly TRBD1 (6 bases). Germline lookup yields CDR1 MNHEY and CDR2 SMNVEV (reference sequence). V lost 2 bases to trimming and J lost 10 bases, with 12 bases between them. The CDR3 length is 14 residues. CDR3 sequence reads: CASSLPPGESPLHF. Written as DNA, the CDR3 is TGTGCCAGCAGTTTACCCCCAGGGGAGTCACCCCTCCACTTT.

This clonotype occurred a few times. The chain combines TRBV7-2 with TRBJ2-5, with 8 bases identical to TRBD1. CDR3 size: 15 residues. V lost 5 bases, J lost 4 bases, and 9 bases stayed unmatched. The germline gives CDR1 SGHTA, CDR2 FQGNSA. The CDR3 region is CASSPTVDRGETQYF. The CDR3 DNA reads as TGTGCCAGCAGCCCAACAGTCGACAGGGGAGAGACCCAGTACTTC.

This clonotype was detected a few times. V gene TRBV4-1 combines with J gene TRBJ2-5; no definite D call. The CDR3 contains 14 residues. Per germline, CDR1 MGHRA and CDR2 YSYEKL. Trimming took 1 base from V and 5 from J, leaving 11 bases between them. CDR3 DNA sequence: TGCGCCAGCAGCCAAGTGAGAATAGAGGAGACCCAGTACTTC. Amino acids: CASSQVRIEETQYF.

The chain uses TRBV24-1 and TRBJ2-3, with TRBD1 matching 12 bases. The germline CDR1 and CDR2 sequences are KGHDR and SFDVKD. J gave up 4 bases and V 6 bases, and 7 bases lay outside the gene matches. CDR3 size: 16 residues. In DNA form, the CDR3 reads TGTGCCACCAGTCCTAGGGGGACAGGGGGCCCAGATACGCAGTATTTT. Translation: CATSPRGTGGPDTQYF.

This chain connects TRBV20-1 to TRBJ2-5; the match to TRBD1 covers 9 bases. CDR1 and CDR2 (germline): DFQATT, SNEGSKA (reference sequence). With V trimmed by 6 bases and J by 4 bases, 6 bases remained unmatched. This CDR3 has 13 residues. CDR3 in DNA: TGCAGTGCAGGGGGACAGGGAGCAGAGACCCAGTACTTC. Translated, it gives CSAGGQGAETQYF.

A few counts support this clonotype. V is TRBV6-2 or TRBV6-3 and J is TRBJ2-3; no definite D call. V lost 6 bases, J lost 0 bases, and 13 bases lay in between. The CDR3 is 15 amino acids. The germline gives CDR1 MNHEY, CDR2 SVGEGT. For the CDR3, the DNA is TGTGCCAGCAGGGGCATTACACCTAGCACAGATACGCAGTATTTT. Protein sequence: CASRGITPSTDTQYF.

There are a few counts of this clonotype. The J gene is TRBJ2-3, the V gene TRBV5-1; TRBD2 matches at 8 bases. CDR3 length equals 16 residues. With V trimmed by 2 bases and J by 4 bases, 9 bases remained unmatched. CDR1 and CDR2 from the germline V gene are SGHRS and YFSETQ. CDR3 nucleotide sequence: TGCGCCAGCAGCTTCCGCGGGACTAGGGCCCCAGATACGCAGTATTTT. Translated, it gives CASSFRGTRAPDTQYF.

This clonotype was seen more than once but under ten times. V gene TRBV7-2 combines with J gene TRBJ1-1; D remains unclear. Looked up from germline, CDR1 is SGHTA and CDR2 is FQGNSA. The CDR3 consists of 14 residues. The V and J ends lost 2 bases and 1 base respectively, with 8 bases between them. CDR3 coding DNA: TGTGCCAGCAGCTTATTCTACTCGAACACTGAAGCTTTCTTT. Translation: CASSLFYSNTEAFF.

This clonotype occurred a few times. V is TRBV10-3 and J is TRBJ2-7; 7 bases align to TRBD2. Trimming cost V 5 bases and J 1 base; bases outside gene matches: 5. The CDR3 runs 14 residues. Germline CDR1 and CDR2: ENHRY and SYGVKD. This chain's CDR3 is CAISKSGDSYEQYF. The CDR3 DNA is TGTGCCATCAGTAAGAGCGGGGATTCCTACGAGCAGTACTTC.

The chain uses TRBV5-8 and TRBJ2-2, with 7 bases lining up with TRBD1. Unmatched junction bases numbered 11, after V lost 4 bases and J lost 5 bases. This CDR3 has 16 amino acids. Germline V gene sequence: CDR1 SGHTS, CDR2 YDEGEE. The CDR3 nucleotides read TGTGCCAGCAGCCTGGACAGGCCAACCATTACCGGGGAGCTGTTTTTT. Translation gives CASSLDRPTITGELFF. The whole variable domain, remainder taken from reference TRBV5-8 and TRBJ2-2, is EAGVTQSPTHLIKTRGQQATLRCSPISGHTSVYWYQQALGLGLQFLLWYDEGEERNRGNFPPRFSGRQFPNYSSELNVNALELEDSALYLCASSLDRPTITGELFFGEGSRLTVL.